These 27 T cell receptor beta chains came from one sample sequenced in a study of cytomegalovirus exposure and HLA in healthy donors. The PCR used 60 Vbeta and 13 Jbeta primers. The repertoire was sequenced with immunoSEQ multiplex PCR; TCRdb's copy has only in-frame clones and lacks some. Of approximately 120,000 clones detected, 70% to 80% appear once; the ten largest clones hold 9% to 15%. Material for sequencing was PBMCs. These receptor sequences come from a woman in her thirties or forties in good health and CMV-seropositive.

The chain uses TRBV6-6 and TRBJ1-2, with a possible D match to TRBD1 (5 bases). Between the trimmed V and J ends, which lost 4 bases and 8 bases, there was a span of 17 bases. CDR3 length: 14 residues. CDR1 MNHNY and CDR2 SVGAGI come from the germline V gene (reference sequence). The CDR3 here is CASSSTRVMGGYTF. The DNA of the CDR3 is TGTGCCAGCAGTTCTACCAGGGTAATGGGGGGCTACACCTTC.

Points on this clone: Other nucleotide sequences from this sample produce the same CDR3. The chain links TRBV15 to TRBJ1-2; 7 nucleotides line up with TRBD1. Germline CDR1 and CDR2: LNHNV and YYDKDF (reference sequence). The CDR3 runs 13 residues. With V trimmed by 1 base and J by 8 bases, 4 bases remained unmatched. The CDR3 coding sequence is TGTGCCACCAGCAGAGGCCAGGGGGACGGCTACACCTTC. Protein: CATSRGQGDGYTF.

Comment on this clone: The sample contains more than one DNA sequence encoding this CDR3. The chain carries TRBV30 and TRBJ1-5; 8 bases agree with TRBD1. This CDR3 spans 13 amino acids. Germline V gene data show CDR1 as GTSNPN and CDR2 as SVGIG (reference sequence). V trimming: 0 bases; J trimming: 7 bases; junction bases outside the gene matches: 2. The CDR3 reads CAWSVQGGQPQHF. CDR3 DNA sequence: TGTGCCTGGAGTGTACAGGGGGGACAGCCCCAGCATTTT.

The chain couples TRBV2 to TRBJ1-2; D call uncertain. In germline, CDR1 is SNHLY, CDR2 FYNNEI. The length of the CDR3 is 13 residues. The ends were cut back, 5 bases at V and 3 bases at J, with 10 bases in the middle. CDR3 protein: CASSQQRDYGYTF. CDR3 nucleotide sequence: TGTGCCAGCAGTCAACAGAGGGACTATGGCTACACCTTC.

The chain has TRBV5-4 and TRBJ1-3; the match to TRBD1 covers 9 bases. The CDR3 has 16 amino acids. Germline trimming cut 0 bases from V and 4 bases from J; bases unmatched to any gene: 5. CDR1 SGHNT and CDR2 YYREEE come from the germline V gene (reference sequence). The CDR3 bases are TGTGCCAGCAGCTTGGGGACAGGGGTGGGAGGAAACACCATATATTTT. This encodes CASSLGTGVGGNTIYF.

The chain has TRBV7-9 and TRBJ1-1; 7 nucleotides match TRBD1. V lost 4 bases, J lost 1 base, and 3 bases stayed unmatched. Germline assignment: CDR1 SEHNR and CDR2 FQNEAQ (reference sequence). This CDR3 region has 14 residues. CDR3 DNA: TGTGCCAGCAGCTCCCGGACAGGGAACACTGAAGCTTTCTTT. Its protein product is CASSSRTGNTEAFF.

J is TRBJ1-1 and V is TRBV2; no firm D call. The CDR3 runs 10 residues. Germline CDR1 and CDR2: SNHLY and FYNNEI. Trimming removed 2 bases at V and 11 bases at J, with 6 bases between. The CDR3 sequence is CASSEIAAFF. The DNA of the CDR3 is TGTGCCAGCAGTGAAATTGCGGCTTTCTTT.

This clone came up once. The CDR3 region has the DNA TGTGCCAGCAGCCAACCCGGGACAAATAGCAATCAGCCCCAGCATTTT. This codes for CASSQPGTNSNQPQHF. The chain combines TRBV4-2 with TRBJ1-5; D may be TRBD1 (6 bases). The CDR3 has 16 amino acids. Trimming removed 2 bases from V and 0 bases from J, with 11 bases in between. Germline V gene lookup returns CDR1 LGHNA and CDR2 YNFKEQ.

This clone was counted a single time. The chain carries TRBV5-1 and TRBJ1-1; no definite D call. The CDR3 runs 14 residues. Germline V lookup: CDR1 SGHRS, CDR2 YFSETQ. V lost 0 bases to trimming and J lost 1 base, with 7 bases between them. The CDR3 spells CASSLELQNTEAFF. The CDR3 nucleotides are TGCGCCAGCAGCTTGGAACTTCAGAACACTGAAGCTTTCTTT.

This clone was counted between two and nine times. The V call is TRBV5-1, the J call TRBJ2-1, with TRBD2 identical over 14 bases. Germline V gives CDR1 SGHRS, CDR2 YFSETQ. The trim removed 0 bases at V and 8 bases at J, leaving 1 base unmatched. CDR3 length: 15 amino acids. Written as DNA, the CDR3 is TGCGCCAGCAGCTTGGGACTAGCGGGGGGGCATGAGCAGTTCTTC. Residues: CASSLGLAGGHEQFF. Looking up the rest from reference TRBV5-1 and TRBJ2-1 gives the full variable domain: KAGVTQTPRYLIKTRGQQVTLSCSPISGHRSVSWYQQTPGQGLQFLFEYFSETQRNKGNFPGRFSGRQFSNSRSEMNVSTLELGDSALYLCASSLGLAGGHEQFFGPGTRLTVL.

V is TRBV19 and J is TRBJ2-2; D gene ambiguous. Germline CDR1 LNHDA, CDR2 SQIVND (reference sequence). V shed 7 bases and J shed 2 bases, with 14 bases lying between them. CDR3 size: 15 residues. The CDR3 loop is CASTPWAVNTGELFF. The CDR3 nucleotides are TGTGCCAGTACCCCTTGGGCAGTCAACACCGGGGAGCTGTTTTTT.

J is TRBJ2-5 and V is TRBV2; D not resolved. Trimming pared 4 bases from V and 2 bases from J, leaving 5 bases between. Germline CDR1 is SNHLY and CDR2 is FYNNEI. The CDR3 is 12 residues long. CDR3 protein: CASSGQQETQYF. In nucleotides, the CDR3 is TGTGCCAGCAGTGGGCAGCAAGAGACCCAGTACTTC.

The chain links TRBV7-9 to TRBJ1-2, with 8 bases matching TRBD1. Germline V gives CDR1 SEHNR, CDR2 FQNEAQ (reference sequence). This CDR3 region has 16 residues. After removal of 4 bases from V and 4 bases from J, the junction contained 11 bases not matched to a gene. In DNA form, the CDR3 reads TGTGCCAGCAGCTCCTTAAGACAGGGGAGCACCTATGGCTACACCTTC. Its protein product is CASSSLRQGSTYGYTF.

About this clone: This same CDR3 is encoded by further DNA sequences in the sample. The genes are TRBV7-8 and TRBJ1-2, with TRBD1 matching 7 bases. Unmatched junction bases numbered 9, after V lost 6 bases and J lost 8 bases. This CDR3 has 13 residues. CDR1 and CDR2 from the germline V gene are SGHVS and FQNEAQ. The CDR3 coding sequence is TGTGCCAGCAGTCCACAGGGGCTAGGGGGCTACACCTTC. Encoded protein: CASSPQGLGGYTF.

The table lists this clone with a count of one. The chain uses TRBV5-1 and TRBJ2-6; 7 nucleotides line up with TRBD2. CDR3 length equals 15 residues. The V gene end was trimmed by 4 bases and the J gene end by 1 base; junction bases not matched to a gene: 2. The germline V gene has CDR1 SGHRS and CDR2 YFSETQ. The CDR3 region has the DNA TGCGCCAGCAGCCGGGGAGGGTCTGGGGCCAACGTCCTGACTTTC. As protein: CASSRGGSGANVLTF.

Written as DNA, the CDR3 is TGTGCCAGCAGCACCGGACTGGACAATGAGCAGTTCTTC. Translating gives CASSTGLDNEQFF. The V call is TRBV21-1, the J call TRBJ2-1; the table's D call of TRBD2 was not tested on the DNA. TRBV21-1 is flagged as a pseudogene. The CDR3 extends over 13 amino acids.

This rearrangement joins TRBV4-2 to TRBJ2-5; the D gene is possibly TRBD2 (5 bases). Trimming cost V 4 bases and J 3 bases, with 18 bases left between them. This CDR3 contains 16 residues. The germline CDR1 and CDR2 sequences are LGHNA and YNFKEQ. In nucleotides, the CDR3 is TGTGCCAGCAGCCGGACTGGGGAGACACCCGAAGAGACCCAGTACTTC. It is translated as CASSRTGETPEETQYF.

This sequence joins TRBV18 and TRBJ1-2; D is perhaps TRBD1 (6 bases). Germline V gene sequence: CDR1 KGHSH, CDR2 LQKENI. The CDR3 is 14 amino acids. The ends were cut back, 4 bases at V and 5 bases at J, with 14 bases in the middle. The CDR3 nucleotides read TGTGCCAGCTCACAGACAGGTTGGCCATATGGCTACACCTTC. It specifies CASSQTGWPYGYTF. The full variable domain, rest sourced from reference TRBV18 and TRBJ1-2, is NAGVMQNPRHLVRRRGQEARLRCSPMKGHSHVYWYRQLPEEGLKFMVYLQKENIIDESGMPKERFSAEFPKEGPSILRIQQVVRGDSAAYFCASSQTGWPYGYTFGSGTRLTVV.

The CDR3 bases are TGTGCCAGCAGCTCCGGGGGGGCCACTGAAGCTTTCTTT. Protein product: CASSSGGATEAFF. This chain links TRBV7-3 with TRBJ1-1; tentatively, D is TRBD1 (6 bases). The CDR3 runs to 13 residues. CDR1 and CDR2 (germline): SGHTA, FQGTGA. The V and J ends lost 4 bases and 4 bases respectively, with 10 bases between them.

The chain has TRBV30 and TRBJ1-6; D is ambiguous. Germline V CDR1 and CDR2: GTSNPN, SVGIG (reference sequence). Trimming removed 3 bases from V and 3 bases from J, with 9 bases in between. The CDR3 extends over 14 amino acids. CDR3 loop: CAWRRGLYNSPLHF. The CDR3 DNA follows: TGTGCCTGGAGGCGAGGACTCTATAATTCACCCCTCCACTTT.

The chain links TRBV18 to TRBJ2-7, with 7 bases fitting TRBD2. The CDR3 consists of 15 residues. Trimming at V came to 6 bases and at J to 1 base, leaving 9 bases not matched to a gene. Germline CDR1 is KGHSH and CDR2 is LQKENI. In DNA, the CDR3 is TGTGCCAGCTCCCAGTTTGGGCGGGGGTCCTACGAGCAGTACTTC. Its translation is CASSQFGRGSYEQYF.

The chain uses TRBV29-1 and TRBJ1-1; D is unclear. The CDR3 totals 14 residues. The V gene lost 0 bases and the J gene lost 6 bases, with 14 bases spanning the gap. The germline gives CDR1 SQVTM, CDR2 ANQGSEA. CDR3 amino acids: CSVEDPVGRAEAFF. CDR3 in DNA: TGCAGCGTTGAAGACCCAGTAGGGCGGGCTGAAGCTTTCTTT. The full variable domain, completed using reference TRBV29-1 and TRBJ1-1, is SAVISQKPSRDICQRGTSLTIQCQVDSQVTMMFWYRQQPGQSLTLIATANQGSEATYESGFVIDKFPISRPNLTFSTLTVSNMSPEDSSIYLCSVEDPVGRAEAFFGQGTRLTVV.

Only one count was recorded for this clone. This chain links TRBV27 with TRBJ1-5; weak D call: TRBD1 (5 bases). CDR3 length equals 15 residues. With 4 bases removed from V and 6 bases from J, the gap between germline ends came to 16 bases. The germline gives CDR1 MNHEY, CDR2 SMNVEV (reference sequence). For the CDR3, the DNA is TGTGCCAGCAGTTATTTCAGGGAAGTTGGTCAGCCCCAGCATTTT. It codes for CASSYFREVGQPQHF.

V gene TRBV27 combines with J gene TRBJ1-2; D remains ambiguous. V was clipped by 3 bases and J by 1 base, with 6 bases between them. Germline assignment: CDR1 MNHEY and CDR2 SMNVEV (reference sequence). The CDR3 contains 13 residues. CDR3 sequence: CASSFAGNYGYTF. The CDR3 nucleotides read TGTGCCAGCAGTTTCGCGGGTAACTATGGCTACACCTTC.

This clone has just a few counts. The chain joins TRBV5-1 to TRBJ1-1, with a possible D match to TRBD1 (5 bases). This CDR3 comprises 15 residues. Germline V gene data show CDR1 as SGHRS and CDR2 as YFSETQ. V was clipped by 0 bases and J by 3 bases, with 12 bases between them. The CDR3 DNA follows: TGCGCCAGCAGCTTGGCTGGGGGGGAGGACACTGAAGCTTTCTTT. Translated: CASSLAGGEDTEAFF.

J is TRBJ2-5 and V is TRBV5-1; TRBD2 is a possible D gene (6 bases). Trimming took off 0 bases at V and 3 bases at J, with 15 bases between the two ends. Per germline, CDR1 SGHRS and CDR2 YFSETQ. The CDR3 is made up of 16 amino acids. The CDR3 DNA follows: TGCGCCAGCAGCTTGGGAGGAGGGACCACCAAAGAGACCCAGTACTTC. It yields the protein CASSLGGGTTKETQYF.

The J gene is TRBJ1-2, the V gene TRBV29-1; TRBD1 aligns across 9 bases. Losses at the gene ends were 7 bases for V and 4 bases for J; bases not matched to a gene: 7. This CDR3 has 13 residues. Germline CDR1 and CDR2: SQVTM and ANQGSEA. Here the CDR3 reads CSASYRGPYGYTF. DNA for the CDR3: TGCAGCGCCTCGTACAGGGGGCCCTATGGCTACACCTTC.